Listed below are T cell receptor beta chains from one sample, sequenced in a study of high-grade serous ovarian cancer treatment subgroups. Only in-frame clones appear in the TCRdb table, and some are missing; sequencing was by immunoSEQ multiplex PCR. This sample carries 2,500 or so clones, roughly 72% of them seen once, and the ten largest clones take 10% to 15%. The specimen was tumor tissue. The receptors were gathered from a human donor with high-grade serous ovarian cancer. Both conserved end residues are part of each CDR3. D genes are given only for firm matches. Rows may omit the clone size; those that give it use once, few, many or a size class.

TRBV18	once	16	TRBD2	TRBJ2-7	CASSWRISGRESEQYF	TGTGCCAGCTCATGGCGTATAAGCGGGAGGGAGAGCGAGCAGTACTTC
TRBV6-1	.	19	.	TRBJ1-5	CASSEVIGGAANSNQPQHF	TGTGCCAGCAGTGAAGTTATCGGGGGGGCGGCCAATAGCAATCAGCCCCAGCATTTT
TRBV7-2	.	17	TRBD1	TRBJ1-2	CASTLQGDPTYNYGYTF	TGTGCCAGCACCCTTCAGGGGGATCCCACTTATAACTATGGCTACACCTTC
TRBV11-2	.	14	TRBD1	TRBJ2-1	CASSAGQGLFEQFF	TGTGCCAGCAGCGCGGGACAGGGGTTGTTTGAGCAGTTCTTC
TRBV13	.	12	.	TRBJ2-7	CASRSGLGEQYF	TGTGCCAGCAGAAGCGGACTGGGAGAGCAGTACTTC
TRBV6-1	.	15	TRBD2	TRBJ2-5	CASRMGGGFQETQYF	TGTGCCAGCAGGATGGGGGGAGGGTTCCAAGAGACCCAGTACTTC
TRBV5-1	.	14	.	TRBJ1-1	CASSIQGLNTEAFF	TGCGCCAGCAGCATACAAGGGCTAAACACTGAAGCTTTCTTT
TRBV7-9	.	19	.	TRBJ2-3	CASSLAVFASGVLNDTQYF	TGTGCCAGCAGCTTAGCGGTATTTGCGTCGGGAGTTCTTAATGATACGCAGTATTTT
TRBV7-6	.	15	.	TRBJ2-7	CASSPRGYQSYEQYF	TGTGCCAGCAGCCCTAGGGGCTACCAGTCCTACGAGCAGTACTTC
TRBV7-8	once	15	.	TRBJ1-1	CASSSRTASPTEAFF	TGTGCCAGCAGCTCAAGGACAGCGAGCCCCACTGAAGCTTTCTTT
TRBV15	few	15	TRBD1	TRBJ2-1	CATSVDRVSYNEQFF	TGTGCCACCAGCGTCGACAGGGTCTCCTACAATGAGCAGTTCTTC
TRBV27	.	14	.	TRBJ1-1	CASSQDGGYTEAFF	TGTGCCAGCAGTCAGGACGGCGGGTACACTGAAGCTTTCTTT
TRBV19	.	18	TRBD1	TRBJ2-1	CASSIDPAGTGVYNEQFF	TGTGCCAGTAGTATAGATCCAGCCGGGACAGGGGTGTACAATGAGCAGTTCTTC
TRBV11-3	.	15	.	TRBJ2-3	CASSRGAGMADTQYF	TGTGCCAGCAGCCGAGGGGCAGGGATGGCAGATACGCAGTATTTT
TRBV5-1	.	14	.	TRBJ2-7	CASSPRAQDDEQYF	TGCGCCAGCAGCCCCCGGGCCCAAGACGACGAGCAGTACTTC
TRBV5-1	.	14	TRBD2	TRBJ2-1	CASSFLAGDNEQFF	TGCGCCAGCAGCTTCCTAGCGGGAGATAATGAGCAGTTCTTC
TRBV12-2	.	17	.	TRBJ2-1	CASRLARPGNSYNEQFF	TGTGCAAGTCGCTTAGCGCGTCCCGGGAATTCCTACAATGAGCAGTTCTTC
TRBV5-1	.	14	TRBD2	TRBJ2-1	CASSLSGGYNEQFF	TGCGCCAGCAGCCTAAGCGGGGGATACAATGAGCAGTTCTTC
TRBV7-8	few	15	TRBD2	TRBJ2-1	CASSAQTSQGNEQFF	TGTGCCAGCAGCGCACAGACTAGCCAGGGCAATGAGCAGTTCTTC
TRBV27	once	14	.	TRBJ2-7	CATKPGTGFYEQYF	TGTGCCACCAAACCTGGGACGGGATTCTACGAGCAGTACTTC
TRBV5-3	.	16	TRBD2	TRBJ2-7	CARSFVAGLNSYEQYF	TGTGCCAGAAGCTTCGTAGCGGGACTGAACTCCTACGAGCAGTACTTC
TRBV9	.	16	.	TRBJ2-6	CASPETQTKSGQRPDF	TGTGCCAGCCCGGAAACTCAAACAAAGTCGGGCCAACGTCCTGACTTC
TRBV23-1	.	18	TRBD1	TRBJ2-2	CASSRIPGQAANTGELFF	TGCGCCAGCAGTCGGATCCCGGGACAGGCCGCGAACACCGGGGAGCTGTTTTTT
TRBV29-1	.	13	TRBD1	TRBJ1-1	CSVADRGLTEAFF	TGCAGCGTTGCGGACAGGGGGTTGACTGAAGCTTTCTTT
TRBV19	.	15	.	TRBJ2-2	CASSIVEMGTGELFF	TGTGCCAGTAGTATAGTGGAGATGGGGACCGGGGAGCTGTTTTTT
TRBV2	.	16	.	TRBJ2-3	CASSDRQSKGTDTQYF	TGTGCCAGCAGTGATAGACAAAGTAAGGGCACAGATACGCAGTATTTT